The source of this T cell receptor beta chain is a study of blood T cell repertoires in COVID-19. For the study at large: The analysed material was cDNA or gDNA that came from T cells, B-cell-depleted T cells, or PBMCs.

Trimming at V came to 4 bases and at J to 6 bases, leaving 8 bases not matched to a gene. The germline gives CDR1 SGHRS, CDR2 YFSETQ. There are 15 residues in the CDR3. Original data processing: Amplification of reference gene primers was used by the study to estimate nucleated cell counts. The method was immunoSEQ multiplex PCR; TCRdb's version includes in-frame clones alone and lacks a portion of them. D and trimming were read from the DNA, whereas the V and J calls and clone size are those reported in that table. This table has roughly 130,000 clones, around 87% appearing once. The chain joins TRBV5-1 to TRBJ2-1; 9 nucleotides align to TRBD1. The receptor was derived from a woman aged 60 to 75 with acute or convalescent COVID-19. Sequencing input: peripheral blood. This CDR3 is CASSLGTGRLNEQFF. The CDR3 DNA follows: TGCGCCAGCAGCCTCGGGACAGGGAGGCTCAATGAGCAGTTCTTC.